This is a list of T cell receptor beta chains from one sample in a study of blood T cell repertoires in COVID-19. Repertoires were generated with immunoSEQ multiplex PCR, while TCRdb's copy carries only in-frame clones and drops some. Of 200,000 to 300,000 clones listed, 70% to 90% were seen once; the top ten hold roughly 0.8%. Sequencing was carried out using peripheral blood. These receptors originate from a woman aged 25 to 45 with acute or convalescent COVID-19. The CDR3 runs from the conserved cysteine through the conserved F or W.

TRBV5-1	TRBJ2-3	CASSLATSGRATDTQYF
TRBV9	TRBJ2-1	CASSVGTTPLDEQFF
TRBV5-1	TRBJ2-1	CASGREVTSGTYNEQFF
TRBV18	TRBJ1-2	CASSPDGVYGYTF
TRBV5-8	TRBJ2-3	CASSSGTGPDTQYF
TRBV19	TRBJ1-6	CASRGSYNSPLHF
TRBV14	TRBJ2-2	CASSQKSRTNTGELFF
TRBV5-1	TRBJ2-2	CASSLGHRGAAWGELFF
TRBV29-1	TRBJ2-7	CSVAPGLAGGEQYF
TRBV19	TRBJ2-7	CASSGSFYEQYF
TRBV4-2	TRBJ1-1	CASSRDRRNTEAFF
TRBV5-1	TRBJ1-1	CASSLGGRTPEAFF
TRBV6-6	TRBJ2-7	CASSYPPPREYEQYF
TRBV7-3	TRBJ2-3	CASSSAGGPTDTQYF
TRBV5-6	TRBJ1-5	CASSLGVGTGHQPQHF
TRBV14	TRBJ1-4	CASSQELQGTNEKLFF
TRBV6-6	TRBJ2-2	CASSADRVGFGELFF
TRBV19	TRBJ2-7	CASSIRTSGRGGLYEQYF
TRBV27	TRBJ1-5	CASSLSRVEPQHF
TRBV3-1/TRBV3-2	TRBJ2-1	CASSRDWASNEQFF
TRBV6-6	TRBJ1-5	CASSNTGVQPQHF
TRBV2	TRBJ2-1	CASSELTAAYNEQFF
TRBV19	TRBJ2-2	CASRPTGATGELFF
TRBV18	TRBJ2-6	CASSPLSGNSGANVLTF
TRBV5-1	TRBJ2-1	CASSLIGTTSTTEQFF
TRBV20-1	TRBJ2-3	CSASSVDTQYF
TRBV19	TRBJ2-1	CASSRGLHNEQFF
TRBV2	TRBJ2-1	CASIPDSTVREQFF
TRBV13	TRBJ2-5	CASSFYRETQYF
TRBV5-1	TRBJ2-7	CASSSPDRGKVVHEQYF
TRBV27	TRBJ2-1	CASSLAGGPYNEQFF